The T cell receptor beta chain under discussion was sequenced for a study of cytomegalovirus exposure and HLA in healthy donors. Assay: immunoSEQ multiplex PCR; the TCRdb copy retains only in-frame clones and omits some. This repertoire shows 300,000 to 400,000 clones, 86% found once; its top ten account for roughly 0.83%. Regarding the study as a whole: There were over 150 TCR beta chains listed as cytomegalovirus-associated.

With regard to this clone: Its target is unknown.

The CDR3 totals 15 residues. V was clipped by 5 bases and J by 9 bases; unmatched bases: 7. Per the germline V gene, CDR1 is MNHEY and CDR2 is SMNVEV (reference sequence). The sequence came from a woman younger than 30 in good health and CMV-seronegative. The V gene is TRBV27, the J gene TRBJ2-1, with 13 bases fitting TRBD2. The sample comprised PBMCs. The CDR3 DNA follows: TGTGCCAGCAGTCCGTGGACTAGCGGGAGCAGTGAGCAGTTCTTC. This codes for CASSPWTSGSSEQFF.